A selection of T cell receptor beta chains follows, all from one sample in a study of Graves' ophthalmopathy and Graves' hyperthyroidism. From the multiplex PCR reads, TCRdb called clonotypes with MiXCR, one entry per CDR3 protein. Altogether under 60,000 distinct CDR3 sequences are present, 45% to 55% being singletons, with the ten largest covering about 4.9%. The sample consisted of peripheral blood. The receptors come from an adult woman with Graves' ophthalmopathy. The CDR3 runs from the conserved cysteine through the conserved F or W.

v_call,j_call,cdr3_aa
TRBV9,TRBJ1-3,CASSVRTGSGNTIYF
TRBV15,TRBJ1-1,CATSRDKGAGTEAFF
TRBV5-1,TRBJ2-3,CASSLVVGSTDTQYF
TRBV2,TRBJ1-2,CASSFDREYGYTF
TRBV18,TRBJ2-1,CASSRDPFQVGEQFF
TRBV7-2,TRBJ1-2,CASTPQIGSYGYTF
TRBV6-1,TRBJ2-7,CASSADGSSYEQYF
TRBV7-6,TRBJ1-1,CASSSTFTNTEAFF
TRBV7-3,TRBJ2-1,CASSLSGGHNEQFF
TRBV20-1,TRBJ2-7,CSARETSGFYEQYF
TRBV28,TRBJ1-1,CASSSGGMNTEAFF
TRBV7-4,TRBJ2-7,CASSLPGGPYYEQYF
TRBV29-1,TRBJ2-3,CSVVAATSTDTQYF
TRBV25-1,TRBJ2-1,CAWEGLSYEQFF
TRBV6-5,TRBJ1-1,CASSRSPLEINTEAFF
TRBV10-3,TRBJ2-1,CAISESAGAYNEQFF
TRBV20-1,TRBJ2-7,CSARDLSRENYEQYF
TRBV20-1,TRBJ2-7,CSAPKLQGYEQYF
TRBV29-1,TRBJ2-5,CSVGGRKETQYF
TRBV7-2,TRBJ2-2,CASSSYGGELFF
TRBV28,TRBJ1-2,CASSQTSANYGYTF
TRBV7-3,TRBJ2-2,CASSLGTAGEPFF
TRBV2,TRBJ2-1,CASTGGSGGVYNEQFF
TRBV19,TRBJ1-1,CASQNTGGLTEAFF
TRBV6-1,TRBJ1-3,CASSEQAGSGNTIYF
TRBV11-2,TRBJ2-5,CASSLGSGIQETQYF
TRBV7-2,TRBJ2-1,CASSPGTSVYNEQFF
TRBV20-1,TRBJ1-2,CSARETGRNYGYTF
TRBV10-3,TRBJ1-5,CAISEEGYSNQPQHF
TRBV9,TRBJ2-7,CASSPGGSCYEQYF
TRBV19,TRBJ2-3,CASSIAGGPWDTQYF
TRBV24-1,TRBJ2-1,CATSERLGNNEQFF
TRBV2,TRBJ2-7,CASSEGGWGSSSYEQYF
TRBV27,TRBJ2-7,CASTGQLPYEQYF
TRBV30,TRBJ1-4,CAWSVLRGQGNEKLFF
TRBV28,TRBJ1-2,CASSLLTLYGYTF
TRBV4-1,TRBJ1-1,CASSQDKVFF
TRBV6-1,TRBJ1-6,CASRNQGARKNSPLHF
TRBV11-2,TRBJ2-3,CASSLEGWTGQSTDTQYF
TRBV20-1,TRBJ2-1,CSAREAAGSYNEQFF
TRBV19,TRBJ2-3,CASSTGVAGAGTDTQYF
TRBV7-9,TRBJ1-2,CASSHRQGDSGNTF
TRBV20-1,TRBJ1-1,CSAQGNAFF
TRBV28,TRBJ1-2,CASRPTSENYGYTF
TRBV18,TRBJ2-3,CASSPRAREPGLRRDTQYF
TRBV7-9,TRBJ2-1,CASSKSSGTSERGEQLF
TRBV2,TRBJ2-3,CASSRGLAGGTTSTDTQYF
TRBV2,TRBJ2-7,CASSELSSEQYF
TRBV30,TRBJ1-6,CAWTGFLGPLHF
TRBV6-5,TRBJ1-1,CASTIQNTEACF
TRBV15,TRBJ1-6,CATSGAMNSPLHF
TRBV15,TRBJ2-7,CATSRDRASYEQYF
TRBV25-1,TRBJ2-1,CASSPQSLHNEQFF